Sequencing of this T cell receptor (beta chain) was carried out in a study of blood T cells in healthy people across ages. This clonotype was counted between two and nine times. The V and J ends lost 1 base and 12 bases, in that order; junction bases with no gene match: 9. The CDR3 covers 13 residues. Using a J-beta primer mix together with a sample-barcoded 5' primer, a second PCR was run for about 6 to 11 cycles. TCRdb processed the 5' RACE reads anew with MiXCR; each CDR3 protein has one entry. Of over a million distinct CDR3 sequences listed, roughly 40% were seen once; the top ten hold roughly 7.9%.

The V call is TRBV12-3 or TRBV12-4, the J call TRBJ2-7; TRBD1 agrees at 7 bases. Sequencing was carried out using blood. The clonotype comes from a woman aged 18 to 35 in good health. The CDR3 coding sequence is TGTGCCAGCAGTTTAGACCCCTCGGGACAGCGGTACTTC. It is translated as CASSLDPSGQRYF.